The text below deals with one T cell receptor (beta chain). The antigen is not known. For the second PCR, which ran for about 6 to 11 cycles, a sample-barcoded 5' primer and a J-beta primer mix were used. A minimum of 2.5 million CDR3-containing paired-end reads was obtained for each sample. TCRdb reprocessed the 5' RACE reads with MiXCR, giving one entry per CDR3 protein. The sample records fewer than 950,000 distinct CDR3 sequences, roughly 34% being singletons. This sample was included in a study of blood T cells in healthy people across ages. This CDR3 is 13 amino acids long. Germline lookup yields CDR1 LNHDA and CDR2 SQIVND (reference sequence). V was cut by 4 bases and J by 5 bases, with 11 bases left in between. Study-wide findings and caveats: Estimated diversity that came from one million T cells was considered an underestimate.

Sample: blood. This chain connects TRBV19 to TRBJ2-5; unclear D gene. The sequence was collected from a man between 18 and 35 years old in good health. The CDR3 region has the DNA TGTGCCAGTAGTAGCCTTTCCCGGGAGACCCAGTACTTC. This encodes CASSSLSRETQYF.